This T cell receptor beta chain was sequenced in a study of CXCR3-negative and CXCR3-positive naive CD8 T cells. In the study overall: The libraries yielded about 135 million TRB reads, about 1.5 +/- 0.3 million each.

Regarding the study as a whole: Cryopreservation partially lowered CXCR3 expression, so most assays used fresh PBMCs. In both naive subsets diversity was comparably high, whereas memory CD8+ cells showed much lower diversity.

Germline V CDR1 and CDR2: SGHTA, FQGNSA. This CDR3 is 14 amino acids long. Sorting yielded triplicates of around 300,000 cells for each CD8+ T cell subset. As to this clonotype: Antigen: not known.

The libraries of TRB cDNA were prepared using 5' RACE with UMI labels. TCRdb reprocessed the 5' RACE reads and keeps a single row for each CDR3 protein, giving no DNA. This table holds 60,000 or so distinct CDR3 sequences. V is TRBV7-2 and J is TRBJ2-7; the D call from TCRdb, TRBD1, cannot be confirmed without DNA. Sequences were obtained from memory CD8+ T cells from blood. This clonotype was sampled from a human donor in good health. Some clones in this sample may be carry-over from other donors' samples. The CDR3 sequence is CASSLLGQLYEQYF. The complete variable domain, with remaining parts taken from reference TRBV7-2 and TRBJ2-7, reads GAGVSQSPSNKVTEKGKDVELRCDPISGHTALYWYRQSLGQGLEFLIYFQGNSAPDKSGLPSDRFSAERTGGSVSTLTIQRTQQEDSAVYLCASSLLGQLYEQYFGPGTRLTVT.